A single sample is the source of the 14 T cell receptor beta chains below, sequenced in a study of blood T cell repertoires in COVID-19. Data came from immunoSEQ multiplex PCR; TCRdb stores just in-frame clones and leaves some out. The profile covers about 74,000 clones, with 90% appearing a single time and roughly 9.7% taken by the ten largest. Sequences were obtained from peripheral blood. All receptors come from a human donor in a cohort sampled during active COVID-19.

V usage is TRBV3-1 (or the pseudogene TRBV3-2) and J usage is TRBJ2-7; 8 positions agree with TRBD2. Germline assignment: CDR1 LGHDT and CDR2 YNNKEL (reference sequence). CDR3 length equals 17 residues. V lost 1 base to trimming and J lost 2 bases; unmatched junction nucleotides: 10. The CDR3 sequence: CASSQVTGIAGPYEQYF. The CDR3 coding sequence is TGTGCCAGCAGCCAAGTAACGGGAATAGCGGGACCCTACGAGCAGTACTTC.

This chain connects TRBV29-1 to TRBJ2-2; weak D call: TRBD2 (6 bases). Germline V CDR1 and CDR2: SQVTM, ANQGSEA. V was clipped by 5 bases and J by 7 bases, with 17 bases between them. The CDR3 length is 14 residues. The CDR3 DNA is TGCAGCGTTCCCGGGACTGGGACTGGCGGGGAGCTGTTTTTT. Residues: CSVPGTGTGGELFF.

The rearrangement uses TRBV28 and TRBJ1-5; no clear D gene. The CDR3 has 16 residues. CDR1 is MDHEN and CDR2 is SYDVKM in the germline V gene. Trimming removed 2 bases from V and 2 bases from J, with 13 bases in between. In nucleotides, the CDR3 is TGTGCCAGCAGTTTAGGTAAATCCTACGGCAATCAGCCCCAGCATTTT. Translating gives CASSLGKSYGNQPQHF.

V usage is TRBV15 and J usage is TRBJ2-6; D is perhaps TRBD2 (7 bases). The CDR3 sequence is 19 residues long. The germline V gene encodes CDR1 LNHNV and CDR2 YYDKDF (reference sequence). V lost 4 bases, J lost 2 bases, and 21 bases lay in between. In nucleotides, the CDR3 is TGTGCCACCAGCACTAGGGGGGGGACGGCTCGCCCTGGGGCCAACGTCCTGACTTTC. Translated: CATSTRGGTARPGANVLTF.

This chain links TRBV7-2 with TRBJ2-2; TRBD2 matches 8 bases. This CDR3 contains 17 residues. Germline CDR1 is SGHTA and CDR2 is FQGNSA. Unmatched junction bases numbered 13, after V lost 5 bases and J lost 5 bases. In DNA, the CDR3 is TGTGCCAGCAGCCCTCAAAGTGGGGCTAGCGGGACCGGGGAGCTGTTTTTT. Translation gives CASSPQSGASGTGELFF.

The chain has TRBV7-2 and TRBJ2-3; 9 bases map to TRBD2. In germline, CDR1 is SGHTA, CDR2 FQGNSA. The CDR3 has 15 residues. J lost 5 bases, V lost 2 bases, and 5 bases had no gene match. CDR3 sequence reads: CASSLFAGGEDTQYF. CDR3 nucleotides: TGTGCCAGCAGCTTATTTGCGGGGGGGGAAGATACGCAGTATTTT.

CDR3 in amino acids: CASSRDRSSYNSPLHF. DNA of the CDR3: TGCGCCAGCAGCAGGGACAGGAGCTCCTATAATTCACCCCTCCACTTT. The chain combines TRBV4-1 with TRBJ1-6; 8 nucleotides align to TRBD1. V was pared by 5 bases and J by 0 bases, with 3 bases of the junction left unmatched. Germline CDR1 MGHRA, CDR2 YSYEKL. CDR3 length: 16 residues.

Regarding this clone: An end of the junction differs from the germline gene, which may be a read error. The gene calls are TRBV18 and TRBJ2-1; TRBD2 matches at 14 bases. Per germline, CDR1 KGHSH and CDR2 LQKENI. The length of the CDR3 is 15 residues. The DNA of the CDR3 is TGTGCCAGCTCACCGCGGACTAGCGGGAGGAATGAGCAGCTCTTC. Residues: CASSPRTSGRNEQLF.

The CDR3 bases are TGTGCCAGCAGCCGGGACAACAATCAGCCCCAGCATTTT. Translation gives CASSRDNNQPQHF. This chain links TRBV2 with TRBJ1-5; a possible D gene is TRBD1 (6 bases). V was clipped by 6 bases and J by 3 bases, with 9 bases between them. The CDR3 contains 13 residues. CDR1 is SNHLY and CDR2 is FYNNEI in the germline V gene.

This chain joins TRBV9 and TRBJ1-1; D possibly corresponds to TRBD1 (6 bases). The germline V and J ends were trimmed by 3 bases and 4 bases, with 13 bases remaining between them. The germline V gene has CDR1 SGDLS and CDR2 YYNGEE. The CDR3 loop spans 14 amino acids. The CDR3 region has the DNA TGTGCCAGCAGCGGGGGACATACTGCCACTGAAGCTTTCTTT. Encoded protein: CASSGGHTATEAFF. Full variable domain (missing parts from reference TRBV9 and TRBJ1-1): DSGVTQTPKHLITATGQRVTLRCSPRSGDLSVYWYQQSLDQGLQFLIQYYNGEERAKGNILERFSAQQFPDLHSELNLSSLELGDSALYFCASSGGHTATEAFFGQGTRLTVV.

V is TRBV5-5 and J is TRBJ2-3; TRBD1 matches at 8 bases. Trimming cost V 8 bases and J 4 bases; bases outside gene matches: 6. The CDR3 has 13 residues. CDR1 is SGHKS, CDR2 YYEKEE, per germline (reference sequence). The CDR3 spells CASISQGADTQYF. Written as DNA, the CDR3 is TGTGCCAGTATTTCACAGGGGGCAGATACGCAGTATTTT. The complete variable domain, with remaining parts taken from reference TRBV5-5 and TRBJ2-3, reads DAGVTQSPTHLIKTRGQQVTLRCSPISGHKSVSWYQQVLGQGPQFIFQYYEKEERGRGNFPDRFSARQFPNYSSELNVNALLLGDSALYLCASISQGADTQYFGPGTRLTVL.

V usage is TRBV7-9 and J usage is TRBJ2-1; 9 positions match TRBD1. This CDR3 is built from 15 residues. With V trimmed by 2 bases and J by 7 bases, 6 bases remained unmatched. CDR1 is SEHNR, CDR2 FQNEAQ, per germline (reference sequence). CDR3 in amino acids: CASSLLRQGGNEQFF. Here the CDR3 DNA reads TGTGCCAGCAGCTTATTACGACAGGGGGGGAATGAGCAGTTCTTC.

This sequence joins TRBV28 and TRBJ1-4; the match to TRBD1 covers 9 bases. V trimming: 1 base; J trimming: 8 bases; junction bases outside the gene matches: 5. The germline V gene encodes CDR1 MDHEN and CDR2 SYDVKM. CDR3 length equals 15 residues. Written as DNA, the CDR3 is TGTGCCAGCAGTTTATTGGGACAGGGAGCGGAAAAACTGTTTTTT. This encodes CASSLLGQGAEKLFF.

J is TRBJ1-6 and V is TRBV7-9; no firm D call. Germline CDR1 reads SEHNR; CDR2 reads FQNEAQ (reference sequence). Trimming removed 2 bases at V and 10 bases at J, with 9 bases between. This CDR3 has 13 amino acids. CDR3 amino acids: CASSLTMESPLHF. The CDR3 DNA reads as TGTGCCAGCAGCTTAACAATGGAGTCACCCCTCCACTTT.